These T cell receptor beta chains were read from a single sample in a study of blood T cell repertoires in COVID-19. Method: immunoSEQ multiplex PCR; TCRdb's copy keeps in-frame clones and lacks some. The table shows roughly 250,000 clones, with approximately 85% occurring only once. The sample comprised PBMCs or T cells enriched from blood (not recorded which). Receptors originate from a woman aged 25-40 years who had recovered from COVID-19. Both conserved end residues are part of each CDR3. D genes are given only for firm matches. Clone size is shown for a subset of rows, as once, few, many or a class of expanded clone.

J gene,D gene,clone size,V gene,CDR3 protein,CDR3 DNA
TRBJ1-4,TRBD1,.,TRBV12-3/TRBV12-4,CASRDRGEKLFF,TGTGCCAGCCGGGACAGGGGTGAAAAACTGTTTTTT
TRBJ2-7,TRBD2,.,TRBV7-9,CASSSTSGGARDEQYF,TGTGCCAGCAGCTCTACTAGCGGGGGGGCCCGCGACGAGCAGTACTTC
TRBJ1-2,.,.,TRBV6-5,CASKEGANYGYTF,TGTGCCAGCAAGGAGGGAGCTAACTATGGCTACACCTTC
TRBJ2-2,.,.,TRBV19,CASRAAGELFF,TGTGCCAGTAGAGCGGCCGGGGAGCTGTTTTTT
TRBJ1-1,.,.,TRBV19,CASKRGVLQNTEAFF,TGTGCCAGTAAACGAGGCGTTCTCCAGAACACTGAAGCTTTCTTT
TRBJ2-5,.,.,TRBV3-1/TRBV3-2,CASSQPGGRETQYF,TGTGCCAGCAGCCAACCAGGGGGGAGGGAGACCCAGTACTTC
TRBJ2-7,TRBD2,.,TRBV30,CAWSATSGPRISPYEQYF,TGTGCCTGGAGTGCGACTAGCGGCCCTCGTATCTCCCCCTACGAGCAGTACTTC
TRBJ1-5,.,few,TRBV20-1,CSIADQPQHF,TGCAGTATTGCGGATCAGCCCCAGCATTTT
TRBJ1-1,.,.,TRBV2,CASRGFSPEAFF,TGTGCCAGTCGGGGGTTTAGTCCTGAAGCTTTCTTT
TRBJ1-4,TRBD1,.,TRBV19,CASTETTGGNEKLFF,TGTGCCAGTACCGAAACGACAGGGGGTAATGAAAAACTGTTTTTT
TRBJ2-1,TRBD2,once,TRBV29-1,CSVEGLAGAHEQFF,TGCAGCGTTGAGGGACTAGCGGGAGCCCATGAGCAGTTCTTC
TRBJ2-7,.,.,TRBV28,CASSFGHRSGEQYF,TGTGCCAGCAGTTTCGGCCACCGATCGGGTGAGCAGTACTTC
TRBJ1-4,TRBD1,.,TRBV5-4,CASSYRQGAREKLFF,TGTGCCAGCAGCTATCGACAGGGGGCAAGGGAAAAACTGTTTTTT
TRBJ1-6,.,.,TRBV19,CASSHREGNSPLHF,TGTGCCAGTAGCCACAGGGAGGGGAATTCACCCCTCCACTTT
TRBJ2-3,TRBD2,.,TRBV10-1,CASSERAGGTDTQYF,TGCGCCAGCAGTGAAAGAGCGGGGGGCACAGATACGCAGTATTTT
TRBJ1-2,.,.,TRBV4-2,CASSPTGTNYGYTF,TGTGCCAGCAGCCCGACAGGAACTAACTATGGCTACACCTTC
TRBJ1-1,.,.,TRBV28,CASSFRAGNTEAFF,TGTGCCAGCAGTTTTAGGGCGGGGAACACTGAAGCTTTCTTT
TRBJ1-1,TRBD1,.,TRBV5-4,CASSLTTTGDTEAFF,TGTGCCAGCAGCTTAACCACGACAGGGGACACTGAAGCTTTCTTT
TRBJ1-2,TRBD1,.,TRBV20-1,CSASRGQGFEGYGYTF,TGCAGTGCTAGTCGGGGACAGGGATTCGAGGGCTATGGCTACACCTTC
TRBJ2-7,.,.,TRBV7-2,CASSSYNYRVLEQYF,TGTGCCAGCAGCTCATACAACTACAGGGTCCTCGAGCAGTACTTC
TRBJ1-3,TRBD1,.,TRBV27,CASSGTGGNTIYF,TGTGCCAGCAGTGGGACAGGAGGAAACACCATATATTTT
TRBJ1-6,.,few,TRBV27,CASSLWNSNSPLHF,TGTGCCAGCAGTTTATGGAACAGCAATTCACCCCTCCACTTT
TRBJ2-1,.,.,TRBV11-2,CASSAIIRGRGNEQFF,TGTGCCAGCAGCGCGATAATCAGGGGAAGGGGGAATGAGCAGTTCTTC
TRBJ2-1,.,.,TRBV15,CATSRDGLAGSEQFF,TGTGCCACCAGCAGAGATGGGCTAGCAGGCAGTGAGCAGTTCTTC
TRBJ2-1,TRBD2,.,TRBV28,CASRPSGGGHRHEQFF,TGTGCCAGCCGCCCGTCGGGAGGGGGGCACCGACATGAGCAGTTCTTC